The clone carrying this TCR beta chain showed up just a few times. Original processing notes: For nucleated cells, counts were estimated from reference gene primer amplification. Some clones are missing from TCRdb's copy, which holds only in-frame ones; the method was immunoSEQ multiplex PCR. Clonal size and the V and J genes are those of that table, whereas D and trimming came from the DNA. The repertoire holds some 220,000 clones, about 85% seen once, with roughly 6.4% in the top ten. This specimen belongs to a study of blood T cell repertoires in COVID-19. Study context: Spain, Italy and the United States supplied samples that represented acute and convalescent COVID-19. T cells, B-cell-depleted T cells, or PBMCs supplied cDNA or gDNA.

This CDR3 contains 16 residues. The V gene's germline CDR1 is LGHDT and CDR2 YNNKEL (reference sequence). The germline V and J ends were trimmed by 4 bases and 4 bases, with 16 bases remaining between them. Sequenced: peripheral blood. This clonotype was sampled from a woman aged 60-75 years with active or convalescent COVID-19. This chain links TRBV3-1 (or the pseudogene TRBV3-2) with TRBJ1-4; D ambiguous. The CDR3 loop reads CASSRHPQASNEKLFF. The CDR3 DNA follows: TGTGCCAGCAGCCGACATCCTCAGGCGAGTAATGAAAAACTGTTTTTT.